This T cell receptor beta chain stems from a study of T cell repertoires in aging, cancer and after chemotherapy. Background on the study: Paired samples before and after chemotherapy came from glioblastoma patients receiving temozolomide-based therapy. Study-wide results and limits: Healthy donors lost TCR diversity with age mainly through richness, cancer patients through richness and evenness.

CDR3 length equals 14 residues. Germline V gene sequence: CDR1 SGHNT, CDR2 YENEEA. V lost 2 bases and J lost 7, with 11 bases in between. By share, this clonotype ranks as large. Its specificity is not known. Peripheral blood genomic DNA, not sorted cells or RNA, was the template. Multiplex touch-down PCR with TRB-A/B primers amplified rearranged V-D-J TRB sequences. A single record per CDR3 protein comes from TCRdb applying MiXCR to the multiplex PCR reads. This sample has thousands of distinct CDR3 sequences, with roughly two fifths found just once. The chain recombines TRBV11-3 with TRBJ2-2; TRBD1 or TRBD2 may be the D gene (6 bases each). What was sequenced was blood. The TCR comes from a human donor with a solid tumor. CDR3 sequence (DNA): TGTGCCAGCAGCTTAAGGGGGGCGAACGGGGAGCTGTTTTTT. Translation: CASSLRGANGELFF.